This T cell receptor (beta chain) was recorded in a study of OX40 agonist ivuxolimab in advanced cancers. Study in general: Those enrolled were 82.7% male, with a mean age of 60 years and ages from roughly 23 to 79.

Assay used: immunoSEQ multiplex PCR; TCRdb lists only in-frame clones, some missing. The sample lists about 50,000 clones, about 83% occurring once. Whole-study findings and limits: Dosing at 0.1 to 3.0 mg/kg was accompanied by clonal expansion of CD4+ and CD8+ blood T cells by week 6. Low normalized T-cell clonal expansion was additionally recorded for some nonresponders.

A word on this clone: The antigen is unknown.

This CDR3 contains 13 residues. Looked up from germline, CDR1 is SNHLY and CDR2 is FYNNEI. Trimming took 7 bases from V and 3 from J, leaving 9 bases between them. This chain links TRBV2 with TRBJ2-2, with TRBD2 as a possible D gene (5 bases). This sample comprised CD4+ or CD8+ T cells sorted from blood, obtained in a trial of the OX40 agonist ivuxolimab. The origin of this receptor is an adult with an advanced solid tumor such as melanoma, head and neck, liver or kidney cancer. CDR3 region: CASTEDYTGELFF. CDR3 in DNA: TGTGCCAGCACTGAGGACTACACCGGGGAGCTGTTTTTT. Filled out from reference TRBV2 and TRBJ2-2, the complete variable domain reads EPEVTQTPSHQVTQMGQEVILRCVPISNHLYFYWYRQILGQKVEFLVSFYNNEISEKSEIFDDQFSVERPDGSNFTLKIRSTKLEDSAMYFCASTEDYTGELFFGEGSRLTVL.